These 8 T cell receptor beta chains were sequenced from one sample in a study of lymphopenia after photon versus proton radiotherapy. Sequencing used immunoSEQ multiplex PCR; TCRdb keeps in-frame clones, though not all of them. The sample shows some 55,000 clones, more than 70% of them seen only once. The sample here was peripheral blood, taken from a patient treated with photon-based radiotherapy. The origin of the receptors is a man aged 45-60 years with gastric cancer.

V usage is TRBV5-1 and J usage is TRBJ1-2; 8 bases fit TRBD1. CDR1 SGHRS and CDR2 YFSETQ come from the germline V gene. The junction had 14 bases not matched to a gene; V was cut back by 4 bases and J by 0 bases. The CDR3 sequence is 18 residues long. This chain's CDR3 is CASSAPTGTGGSNYGYTF. Written as DNA, the CDR3 is TGCGCCAGCAGCGCTCCCACCGGGACAGGTGGATCTAACTATGGCTACACCTTC. Full variable domain (outside the CDR3, taken from reference TRBV5-1 and TRBJ1-2): KAGVTQTPRYLIKTRGQQVTLSCSPISGHRSVSWYQQTPGQGLQFLFEYFSETQRNKGNFPGRFSGRQFSNSRSEMNVSTLELGDSALYLCASSAPTGTGGSNYGYTFGSGTRLTVV.

The rearrangement joins TRBV7-8 to TRBJ2-1; TRBD2 agrees at 8 bases. V lost 6 bases, J lost 9 bases, and 13 bases stayed unmatched. Germline V CDR1 and CDR2: SGHVS, FQNEAQ. The CDR3 spans 15 residues. CDR3: CASRRPGGPTFEQFF. The CDR3 DNA reads as TGTGCCAGCAGGCGGCCGGGAGGGCCCACGTTTGAGCAGTTCTTC.

The chain couples TRBV7-8 to TRBJ2-1; TRBD1 matches 10 bases. This CDR3 is 15 amino acids long. Trimming cost V 3 bases and J 9 bases; bases outside gene matches: 8. Germline loops: CDR1 SGHVS, CDR2 FQNEAQ. The CDR3 protein is CASSFRDRGSGEQFF. The DNA for the CDR3 is TGTGCCAGCAGCTTCCGGGACAGGGGAAGCGGTGAGCAGTTCTTC.

This chain links TRBV30 with TRBJ2-7; no clear D gene. This CDR3 is 13 amino acids long. V lost 2 bases to trimming and J lost 5 bases, with 13 bases between them. CDR1 is GTSNPN, CDR2 SVGIG, per germline (reference sequence). CDR3 protein: CAWSRVIRDEQYF. In nucleotides, the CDR3 is TGTGCCTGGAGTCGGGTCATTAGGGACGAGCAGTACTTC.

V usage is TRBV7-2 and J usage is TRBJ1-1; D possibly corresponds to TRBD1 (5 bases). The V gene's germline CDR1 is SGHTA and CDR2 FQGNSA. V lost 5 bases and J 2 bases, leaving 15 bases between the germline ends. The CDR3 runs to 15 residues. The CDR3 DNA is TGTGCCAGCAGCCCGTCGGCAGGGTTAAACACTGAAGCTTTCTTT. As protein: CASSPSAGLNTEAFF.

This clone is a singleton in its sample. The rearrangement links TRBV21-1 to TRBJ1-5. TRBV21-1 is flagged as a pseudogene. The CDR3 is 14 residues long. CDR3 sequence reads: CASSKGSFNQPQHF. CDR3 nucleotides: TGTGCCAGCAGCAAAGGGAGTTTTAATCAGCCCCAGCATTTT.

V usage is TRBV4-2 and J usage is TRBJ2-7; 11 nucleotides line up with TRBD2. CDR1 and CDR2 from the germline V gene are LGHNA and YNFKEQ. Unmatched junction bases numbered 10, after V lost 0 bases and J lost 6 bases. This CDR3 is 17 amino acids long. The CDR3: CASSQESSGRGRPEQYF. The CDR3 nucleotides read TGTGCCAGCAGCCAAGAGAGTAGCGGGAGGGGAAGACCCGAGCAGTACTTC.

V and J are TRBV30 and TRBJ2-6; D not certain. The CDR3 length is 14 residues. Trimming took off 7 bases at V and 0 bases at J, with 10 bases between the two ends. Germline V gene data show CDR1 as GTSNPN and CDR2 as SVGIG (reference sequence). Written as DNA, the CDR3 is TGTGCCTCAAAACGGGTCTCTGGGGCCAACGTCCTGACTTTC. Translating it yields CASKRVSGANVLTF. Full variable domain (rest looked up from reference TRBV30 and TRBJ2-6): SQTIHQWPATLVQPVGSPLSLECTVEGTSNPNLYWYRQAAGRGLQLLFYSVGIGQISSEVPQNLSASRPQDRQFILSSKKLLLSDSGFYLCASKRVSGANVLTFGAGSRLTVL.